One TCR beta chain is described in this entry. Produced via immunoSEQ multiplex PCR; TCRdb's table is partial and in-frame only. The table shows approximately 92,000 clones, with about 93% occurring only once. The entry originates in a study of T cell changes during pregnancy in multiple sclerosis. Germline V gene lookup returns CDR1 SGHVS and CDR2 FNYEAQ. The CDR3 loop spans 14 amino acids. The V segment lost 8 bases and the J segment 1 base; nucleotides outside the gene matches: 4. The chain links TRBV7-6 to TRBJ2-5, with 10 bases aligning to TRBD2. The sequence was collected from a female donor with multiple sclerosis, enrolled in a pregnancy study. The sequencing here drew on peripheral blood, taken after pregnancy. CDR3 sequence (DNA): TGTGCCAGCGGAGCGGGAGGGCCCCAAGAGACCCAGTACTTC. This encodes CASGAGGPQETQYF.